In its sample, the clone carrying this TCR beta chain was seen a few times. Construction of the TCRbeta library involved unique molecular identifiers. Via MiXCR, TCRdb re-called the PCR reads, giving one row per CDR3 protein. This table has roughly 190,000 distinct CDR3 sequences, approximately 14% appearing once. This entry is derived from a study of T-cell reconstitution after alpha-beta-depleted transplantation in children. V dropped 4 bases and J dropped 5 bases, with 17 bases sitting between them. CDR3 size: 15 residues. The genes are TRBV12-3 or TRBV12-4 and TRBJ1-1; D might be TRBD1 (6 bases). The source was PBMCs from the stem cell graft donor, collected from the stem cell graft. The receptor comes from a human donor who donated a stem cell graft to a child with acute lymphoblastic leukemia. The CDR3 nucleotides read TGTGCCAGCAGTTCAAGGGGGGGGGGTGAGACTGAAGCTTTCTTT. This sequence encodes CASSSRGGGETEAFF.